Each of the 17 T cell receptor beta chains below was sequenced from the same sample in a study of glioma-infiltrating T cells after dendritic cell vaccination. The assay was immunoSEQ multiplex PCR, and TCRdb's table has in-frame clones only and misses some. The table has roughly 83,000 clones, more than 75% seen once. Sample: blood, taken before dendritic cell vaccination. Receptors originate from a human donor with glioblastoma.

The genes are TRBV13 and TRBJ2-7; a weak D match, TRBD1 (5 bases). The V end lost 3 bases, the J end lost 5 bases, and 14 bases lay between the germline ends. CDR1 and CDR2 (germline): PRHDT, FYEKMQ (reference sequence). This CDR3 spans 14 amino acids. This CDR3 reads CASSFVGAADEQYF. The CDR3 bases are TGTGCCAGCAGCTTCGTAGGGGCCGCGGACGAGCAGTACTTC. Full variable domain (rest looked up from reference TRBV13 and TRBJ2-7): AAGVIQSPRHLIKEKRETATLKCYPIPRHDTVYWYQQGPGQDPQFLISFYEKMQSDKGSIPDRFSAQQFSDYHSELNMSSLELGDSALYFCASSFVGAADEQYFGPGTRLTVT.

The table lists this clone with a count of one. The V call is TRBV18, the J call TRBJ2-5; the D gene is possibly TRBD1 (6 bases). This CDR3 has 14 residues. In germline, CDR1 is KGHSH, CDR2 LQKENI. Trimming pared 3 bases from V and 5 bases from J, leaving 13 bases between. In nucleotides, the CDR3 is TGTGCCAGCTCACCTGGCACAGGGCCGGAGACCCAGTACTTC. It yields the protein CASSPGTGPETQYF.

The V gene is TRBV11-3, the J gene TRBJ2-1, with D possibly matching TRBD2 (5 bases). This CDR3 spans 14 amino acids. Trimming took 0 bases from V and 4 from J, leaving 7 bases between them. In germline, CDR1 is SGHNT, CDR2 YENEEA. The CDR3 is CASSLDSGYNEQFF. CDR3 sequence (DNA): TGTGCCAGCAGCTTAGACAGCGGTTACAATGAGCAGTTCTTC.

The chain joins TRBV5-4 to TRBJ2-7; D may be TRBD2 (6 bases). The CDR3 spans 16 residues. V was shortened by 4 bases and J by 7 bases, with 24 bases between the two germline ends. The germline V gene has CDR1 SGHNT and CDR2 YYREEE (reference sequence). For the CDR3, the DNA is TGTGCCAGCAGCATTGGGGCTGGGGTTACCGGAGGGGAGCAGTACTTC. As protein: CASSIGAGVTGGEQYF. The variable domain in full, completed from reference TRBV5-4 and TRBJ2-7, reads ETGVTQSPTHLIKTRGQQVTLRCSSQSGHNTVSWYQQALGQGPQFIFQYYREEENGRGNFPPRFSGLQFPNYSSELNVNALELDDSALYLCASSIGAGVTGGEQYFGPGTRLTVT.

The chain employs TRBV7-9 and TRBJ1-2; D is undetermined. From germline, CDR1 is SEHNR and CDR2 FQNEAQ (reference sequence). Trimming removed 1 base from V and 0 bases from J, with 15 bases in between. The CDR3 spans 17 residues. Here the CDR3 reads CASSLGESGKSNYGYTF. The CDR3 DNA is TGTGCCAGCAGCTTAGGGGAGTCGGGGAAATCTAACTATGGCTACACCTTC. Full variable domain (outside the CDR3, taken from reference TRBV7-9 and TRBJ1-2): DTGVSQNPRHKITKRGQNVTFRCDPISEHNRLYWYRQTLGQGPEFLTYFQNEAQLEKSRLLSDRFSAERPKGSFSTLEIQRTEQGDSAMYLCASSLGESGKSNYGYTFGSGTRLTVV.

The V call is TRBV5-1, the J call TRBJ2-7; D ambiguous. The CDR3 has 11 residues. V lost 4 bases and J 1 base, leaving 3 bases between the germline ends. Germline lookup yields CDR1 SGHRS and CDR2 YFSETQ. The CDR3: CASSRSYEQYF. The CDR3 nucleotides are TGCGCCAGCAGCCGTTCCTACGAGCAGTACTTC.

The chain couples TRBV28 to TRBJ2-7; D remains ambiguous. The CDR3 consists of 14 residues. Trimming left V 3 bases short and J 3 bases short, with 12 bases between. CDR1 and CDR2 from the germline V gene are MDHEN and SYDVKM. The CDR3 coding sequence is TGTGCCAGCAGTTTTCGCACAGAAAACTACGAGCAGTACTTC. Its protein is CASSFRTENYEQYF.

The chain recombines TRBV4-1 with TRBJ1-5; TRBD1 aligns across 9 bases. The junction had 5 bases not matched to a gene; V was cut back by 0 bases and J by 5 bases. CDR1 and CDR2 (germline): MGHRA, YSYEKL. CDR3 size: 16 residues. As DNA, the CDR3 is TGCGCCAGCAGCCAAGATGGGGACAGGGTGGATCAGCCCCAGCATTTT. Protein: CASSQDGDRVDQPQHF.

This sequence joins TRBV10-3 and TRBJ2-1; 16 bases map to TRBD2. The CDR3 totals 20 residues. Germline V gene data show CDR1 as ENHRY and CDR2 as SYGVKD. V shed 4 bases, J shed 0 bases, and the junction held 9 bases outside the gene matches. CDR3 sequence reads: CAISGSGTSGRGSSYNEQFF. CDR3 coding DNA: TGTGCCATCAGTGGTTCCGGGACTAGCGGGAGGGGGAGCTCCTACAATGAGCAGTTCTTC.

The chain links TRBV5-6 to TRBJ2-5, with TRBD2 matching 13 bases. After removal of 4 bases from V and 5 bases from J, the junction contained 17 bases not matched to a gene. There are 19 residues in the CDR3. Germline V gene sequence: CDR1 SGHDT, CDR2 YYEEEE. In nucleotides, the CDR3 is TGTGCCAGCAGCACAGGAGGTTCACTAGCGGGGGGGCCGTGGGAGACCCAGTACTTC. Its translation is CASSTGGSLAGGPWETQYF.

This chain links TRBV28 with TRBJ2-2, with 9 bases identical to TRBD1. This CDR3 has 16 amino acids. The germline gives CDR1 MDHEN, CDR2 SYDVKM. The V gene end was trimmed by 7 bases and the J gene end by 3 bases; junction bases not matched to a gene: 9. CDR3 loop: CASTSRDRVYTGELFF. As DNA, the CDR3 is TGTGCCAGCACCTCGAGGGACAGGGTATACACCGGGGAGCTGTTTTTT.

This chain links TRBV19 with TRBJ2-5, with no clear D. The CDR3 has 14 residues. The germline V and J ends were trimmed by 3 bases and 4 bases, with 12 bases remaining between them. Germline lookup yields CDR1 LNHDA and CDR2 SQIVND (reference sequence). The chain's CDR3 is CASSIWQDRETQYF. The DNA for the CDR3 is TGTGCCAGTAGTATCTGGCAGGATCGAGAGACCCAGTACTTC.

The chain couples TRBV5-4 to TRBJ2-3, with D unresolved. CDR3 length: 12 residues. The germline V and J ends were trimmed by 4 bases and 1 base, with 4 bases remaining between them. Germline lookup yields CDR1 SGHNT and CDR2 YYREEE (reference sequence). The chain's CDR3 is CASSERTDTQYF. In DNA, the CDR3 is TGTGCCAGCAGCGAGCGCACAGATACGCAGTATTTT.

The V call is TRBV4-1, the J call TRBJ2-3; D unclear. The CDR3 has 12 residues. The V and J ends lost 3 bases and 6 bases respectively, with 7 bases between them. Germline CDR1 is MGHRA and CDR2 is YSYEKL. The CDR3 sequence: CASSHQLDTQYF. The CDR3 DNA follows: TGCGCCAGCAGCCACCAATTGGATACGCAGTATTTT.

The chain recombines TRBV5-1 with TRBJ2-7, with D maybe TRBD1 (6 bases). The CDR3 runs to 14 residues. CDR1 and CDR2 from the germline V gene are SGHRS and YFSETQ. Trimming cost V 4 bases and J 0 bases, with 11 bases left between them. CDR3 sequence: CASSPRTDSYEQYF. CDR3 coding DNA: TGCGCCAGCAGCCCTCGGACAGACTCCTACGAGCAGTACTTC.

The J gene is TRBJ1-1, the V gene TRBV27; D perhaps matches TRBD1 (6 bases). The CDR3 totals 15 residues. CDR1 MNHEY and CDR2 SMNVEV come from the germline V gene (reference sequence). V was clipped by 3 bases and J by 5 bases, with 16 bases between them. The CDR3 sequence: CASSFGQTRRTEAFF. The CDR3 DNA follows: TGTGCCAGCAGTTTTGGACAGACCCGAAGGACTGAAGCTTTCTTT.

The chain couples TRBV6-6 to TRBJ1-2; a possible D gene is TRBD1 (6 bases). From germline, CDR1 is MNHNY and CDR2 SVGAGI (reference sequence). V lost 7 bases and J 2 bases, leaving 17 bases between the germline ends. The CDR3 totals 15 residues. CDR3 nucleotides: TGTGCCAGCACCTACGGACAGCGAATAAACTATGGCTACACCTTC. Translating gives CASTYGQRINYGYTF.